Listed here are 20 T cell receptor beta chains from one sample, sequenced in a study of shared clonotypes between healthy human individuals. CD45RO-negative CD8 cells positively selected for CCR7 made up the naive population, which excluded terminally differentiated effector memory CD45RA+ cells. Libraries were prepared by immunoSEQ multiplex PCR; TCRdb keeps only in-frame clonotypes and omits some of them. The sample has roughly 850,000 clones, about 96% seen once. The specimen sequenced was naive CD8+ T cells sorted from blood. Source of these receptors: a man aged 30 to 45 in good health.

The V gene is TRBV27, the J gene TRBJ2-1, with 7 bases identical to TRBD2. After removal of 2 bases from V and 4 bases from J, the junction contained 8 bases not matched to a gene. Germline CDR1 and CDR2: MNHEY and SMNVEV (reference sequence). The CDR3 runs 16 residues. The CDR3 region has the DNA TGTGCCAGCAGTTTAAAGCGCGGGAGCCCTTACAATGAGCAGTTCTTC. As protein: CASSLKRGSPYNEQFF.

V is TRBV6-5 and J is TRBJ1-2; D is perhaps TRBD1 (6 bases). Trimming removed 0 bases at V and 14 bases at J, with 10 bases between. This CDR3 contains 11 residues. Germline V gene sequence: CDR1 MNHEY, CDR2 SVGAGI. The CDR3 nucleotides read TGTGCCAGCAGTTACTCTGGGGGGCATACCTTC. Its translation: CASSYSGGHTF.

CDR3 protein: CSVAWREPRLTDTQYF. The CDR3 DNA is TGCAGCGTTGCCTGGCGGGAGCCTCGTCTCACAGATACGCAGTATTTT. V usage is TRBV29-1 and J usage is TRBJ2-3, with 7 positions matching TRBD2. Germline lookup yields CDR1 SQVTM and CDR2 ANQGSEA. This CDR3 has 16 residues. The J segment lost 2 bases and the V segment lost 4 bases, leaving 12 bases of the junction unmatched.

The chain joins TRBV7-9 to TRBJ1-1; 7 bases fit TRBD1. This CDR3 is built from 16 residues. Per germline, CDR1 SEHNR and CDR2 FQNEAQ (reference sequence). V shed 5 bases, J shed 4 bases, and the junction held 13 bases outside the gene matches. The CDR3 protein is CASSPVATGYSTEAFF. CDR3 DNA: TGTGCCAGCAGCCCAGTGGCGACAGGGTACAGCACTGAAGCTTTCTTT.

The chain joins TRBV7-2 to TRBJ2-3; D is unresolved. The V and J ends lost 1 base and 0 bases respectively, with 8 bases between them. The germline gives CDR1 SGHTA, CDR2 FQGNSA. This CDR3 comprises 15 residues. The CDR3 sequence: CASSLDGSSTDTQYF. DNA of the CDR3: TGTGCCAGCAGCTTAGACGGCTCTAGCACAGATACGCAGTATTTT.

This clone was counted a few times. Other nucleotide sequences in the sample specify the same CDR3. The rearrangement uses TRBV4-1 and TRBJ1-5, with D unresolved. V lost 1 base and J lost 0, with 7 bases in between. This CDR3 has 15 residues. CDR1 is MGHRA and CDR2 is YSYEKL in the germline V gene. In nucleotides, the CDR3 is TGCGCCAGCAGCCAAGCAGAGTATAGCAATCAGCCCCAGCATTTT. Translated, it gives CASSQAEYSNQPQHF.

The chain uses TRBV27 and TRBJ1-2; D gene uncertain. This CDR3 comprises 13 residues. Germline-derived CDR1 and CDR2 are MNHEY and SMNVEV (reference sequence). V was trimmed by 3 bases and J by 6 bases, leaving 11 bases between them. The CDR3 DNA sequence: TGTGCCAGCAGTTTGCGTGGCTTAGATGGCTACACCTTC. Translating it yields CASSLRGLDGYTF.

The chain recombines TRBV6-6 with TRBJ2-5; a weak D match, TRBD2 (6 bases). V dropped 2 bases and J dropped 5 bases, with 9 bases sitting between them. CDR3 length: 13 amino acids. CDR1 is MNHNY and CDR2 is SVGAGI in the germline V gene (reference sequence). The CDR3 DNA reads TGTGCCAGCAGTTACCCCGGAGGGGAGACCCAGTACTTC. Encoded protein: CASSYPGGETQYF.

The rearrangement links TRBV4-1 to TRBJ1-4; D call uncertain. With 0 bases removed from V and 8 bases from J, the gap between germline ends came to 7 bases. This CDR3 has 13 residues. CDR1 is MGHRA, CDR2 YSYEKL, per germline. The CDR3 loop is CASSQETVEKLFF. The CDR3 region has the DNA TGCGCCAGCAGCCAAGAAACAGTCGAAAAACTGTTTTTT.

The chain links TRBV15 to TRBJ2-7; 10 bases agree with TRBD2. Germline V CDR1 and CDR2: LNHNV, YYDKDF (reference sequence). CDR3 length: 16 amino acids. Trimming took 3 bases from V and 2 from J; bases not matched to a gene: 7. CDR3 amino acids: CATSSLGLASTYEQYF. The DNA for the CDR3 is TGTGCCACCAGCAGCTTGGGACTAGCGAGTACCTACGAGCAGTACTTC.

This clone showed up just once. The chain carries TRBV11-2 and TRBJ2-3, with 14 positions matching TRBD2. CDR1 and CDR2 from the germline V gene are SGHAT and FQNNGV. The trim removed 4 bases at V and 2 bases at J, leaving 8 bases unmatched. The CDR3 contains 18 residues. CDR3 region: CASSSPGTSGRITDTQYF. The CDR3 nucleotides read TGTGCCAGCAGCTCGCCCGGGACTAGCGGGAGAATCACAGATACGCAGTATTTT.

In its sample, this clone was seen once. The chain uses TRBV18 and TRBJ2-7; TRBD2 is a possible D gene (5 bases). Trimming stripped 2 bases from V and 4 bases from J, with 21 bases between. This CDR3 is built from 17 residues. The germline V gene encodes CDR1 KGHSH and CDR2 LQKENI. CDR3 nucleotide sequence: TGTGCCAGCTCACCAGCTAGTCGGTCTCCCGGGGAATACGAGCAGTACTTC. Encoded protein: CASSPASRSPGEYEQYF.

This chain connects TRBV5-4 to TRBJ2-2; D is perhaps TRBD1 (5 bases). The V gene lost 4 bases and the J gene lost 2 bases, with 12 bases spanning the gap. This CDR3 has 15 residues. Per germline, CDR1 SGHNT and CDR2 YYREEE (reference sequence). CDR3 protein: CASSIRQFNTGELFF. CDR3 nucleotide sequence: TGTGCCAGCAGCATCCGACAGTTTAACACCGGGGAGCTGTTTTTT.

As DNA, the CDR3 is TGTGCCAGCAGTTTTCACCGGGACACGGAGTTTTTT. Amino acids: CASSFHRDTEFF. J is TRBJ1-4 and V is TRBV5-6; TRBD1 is a possible D gene (6 bases). Germline values: CDR1 SGHDT, CDR2 YYEEEE. The CDR3 loop spans 12 amino acids. Trimming took off 5 bases at V and 16 bases at J, with 18 bases between the two ends.

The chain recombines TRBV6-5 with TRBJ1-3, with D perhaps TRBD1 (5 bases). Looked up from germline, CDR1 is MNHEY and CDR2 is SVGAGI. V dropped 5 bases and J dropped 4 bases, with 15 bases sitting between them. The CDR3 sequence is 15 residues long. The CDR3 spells CASSILGGFGNTIYF. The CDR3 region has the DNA TGTGCCAGCAGTATCCTGGGGGGTTTCGGAAACACCATATATTTT.

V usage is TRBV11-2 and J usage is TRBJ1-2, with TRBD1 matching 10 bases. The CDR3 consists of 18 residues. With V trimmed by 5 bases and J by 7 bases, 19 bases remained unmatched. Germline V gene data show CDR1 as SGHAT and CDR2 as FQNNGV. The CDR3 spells CASSHYRLRQGATRGYTF. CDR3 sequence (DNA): TGTGCCAGCAGCCACTACCGATTAAGACAGGGGGCGACACGTGGCTACACCTTC.

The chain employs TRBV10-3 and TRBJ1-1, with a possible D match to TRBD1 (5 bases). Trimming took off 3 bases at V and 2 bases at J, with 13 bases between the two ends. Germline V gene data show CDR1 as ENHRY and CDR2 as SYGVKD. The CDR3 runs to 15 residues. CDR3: CAISDPDSLNTEAFF. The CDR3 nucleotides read TGTGCCATCAGTGACCCTGACAGTCTTAACACTGAAGCTTTCTTT.

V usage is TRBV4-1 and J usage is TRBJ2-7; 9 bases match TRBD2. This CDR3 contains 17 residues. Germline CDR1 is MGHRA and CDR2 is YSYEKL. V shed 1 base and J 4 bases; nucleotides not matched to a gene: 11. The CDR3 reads CASSQGGVAGASYEQYF. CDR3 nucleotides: TGCGCCAGCAGCCAAGGCGGGGTAGCGGGAGCCTCGTACGAGCAGTACTTC.

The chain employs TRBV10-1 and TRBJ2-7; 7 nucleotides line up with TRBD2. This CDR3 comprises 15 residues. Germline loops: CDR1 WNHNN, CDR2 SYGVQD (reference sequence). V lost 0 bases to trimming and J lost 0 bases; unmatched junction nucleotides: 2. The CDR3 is CASSESRGSSYEQYF. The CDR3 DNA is TGCGCCAGCAGTGAGTCGCGGGGGAGCTCCTACGAGCAGTACTTC.

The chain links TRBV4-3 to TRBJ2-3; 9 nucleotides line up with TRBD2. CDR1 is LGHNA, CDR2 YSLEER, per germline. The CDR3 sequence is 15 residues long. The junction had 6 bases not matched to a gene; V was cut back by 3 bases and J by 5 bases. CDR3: CASSQYSGGGDTQYF. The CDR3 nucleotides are TGCGCCAGCAGCCAGTATAGCGGGGGAGGAGATACGCAGTATTTT.